This T cell receptor (beta chain) stems from a study of blood T cell repertoires in COVID-19 (dated by TCRdb to 2018 to 2020). With respect to the entire study: Samples covering the acute and convalescent phases of COVID-19 were provided by collaborators in the United States, Italy and Spain. The material from the prospective study consisted of cDNA or gDNA derived from T cells, B-cell-depleted T cells, or PBMCs. Subjects who had been exposed to COVID-19, were actively infected with it, or had recovered from it provided the deeply sampled blood TCRbeta repertoires that made up the dataset. The repertoires were released in a freely available public database meant as a resource for research on the immune response to SARS-CoV-2. Samples were obtained from the ongoing ImmuneRACE study (first 160 participants) and from 1,200 or so subjects provided by 6 global collaborators. Sample metadata almost always included a de-identified subject ID, COVID-19 status, age in years and sex. Where available, HLA class I and class II types were obtained from metadata supplied by the sample provider rather than from assay-based typing. Study-wide findings and limitations: Clinical and demographic metadata were provided uncurated, with the amount varying by source and participant.

In the case of this clone: Its antigen target is currently unknown. No base qualities exist here, and no much larger clone lies one base off it. Other DNA sequences from this sample encode an identical CDR3 as well.

In the prospective study, participants were about 18 to 95 years old, resided in 24 geographic areas of the United States, and were enrolled through a virtual design. Cohort assignment in the prospective study relied on participant-reported clinical history from a screening survey and a study questionnaire. In the prospective study, mobile phlebotomists collected whole blood, serum and a nasopharyngeal or oropharyngeal swab from each participant. Additional blood draws and questionnaires over a 2-month period could optionally be provided by prospective study participants. Prospective study blood samples were shipped either frozen or at room temperature before DNA extraction. CDR1 and CDR2 (MNHNS, SASEGT) derive from the germline V gene. Counted from cysteine to phenylalanine, this CDR3 has 14 amino acids. Left in the record is the CDR3 DNA by itself, 42 bases read in frame from the first base. V and J are truncated by 1 base and 5 bases respectively, leaving an intervening sequence of 9 bases.

TCRbeta CDR3 regions were amplified from genomic DNA using the immunoSEQ Assay, a bias-controlled multiplex PCR. In the authors' own workflow: The number of nucleated cells in each sample was estimated from the amplification of reference gene primers within the assay. Sequence reads were collapsed and filtered to measure the absolute abundance of every unique TCRbeta CDR3 rearrangement. For each sample, productive Simpson clonality was calculated as the square root of Simpson's diversity index across productive rearrangements. The source is immuneACCESS, and TCRdb retained only in-frame sequences with V and J called. Part of the clones is not carried over; for the studies checked, unresolved V genes explain less than half of this, and the remainder is unexplained. That table is the source of V, J and clone size, and D and trimming were worked out from the DNA. For this sample there are hundreds of thousands of clones; more than 70% appear just once. The ten biggest clones cover 4.3% of the sample.

Recombination joined TRBV6-1 with TRBJ1-5; no D gene can be assigned with confidence. The sequencing sample was made of PBMCs or T cells enriched from blood (not recorded which). The TCR comes from a man between 25 and 39 years old with acute COVID-19. The CDR3 region: CASSEGTPYQPQHF. The DNA reads TGTGCCAGCAGTGAAGGCACTCCTTATCAGCCCCAGCATTTT.